This TCR beta chain was sequenced during a study of blood T cell repertoires in COVID-19. At the level of the study: Sites in the United States, Italy and Spain provided acute and convalescent COVID-19 samples.

CDR3 length: 14 residues. Germline values: CDR1 SGHNT, CDR2 YYREEE (reference sequence). V was shortened by 3 bases and J by 3 bases, with 12 bases between the two germline ends. Sequenced by immunoSEQ multiplex PCR; TCRdb stores in-frame clones only, minus some. The table has fewer than 110,000 clones, about 80% seen once. The sample comprised peripheral blood. The source of this sequence is a human donor in a cohort sampled during active COVID-19. The chain recombines TRBV5-4 with TRBJ1-2, with a weak D call TRBD1 (5 bases). The CDR3 nucleotides read TGTGCCAGCAGCTACCCGGGGGGGTACTATGGCTACACCTTC. It encodes CASSYPGGYYGYTF.